The rows below give T cell receptor beta chains drawn from one sample of a study of T cell responses to AZD1222 COVID-19 vaccine. The table came from immunoSEQ multiplex PCR; TCRdb's copy has only in-frame clones and leaves some out. The table lists over 120,000 clones, over 85% of them singletons. The sample here was peripheral blood, taken 28 days after the second AZD1222 dose. These receptors came from an adult who received the AZD1222 COVID-19 vaccine. Both conserved end residues are part of each CDR3. The order of the fields is J gene, V gene, clone size, D gene, CDR3 DNA, CDR3 protein. The D gene is left open where the match is weak. Rows may omit the clone size; those that give it use once, few, many or a size class.

J gene: TRBJ2-6
V gene: TRBV7-6
clone size: NA
D gene: TRBD1
CDR3 DNA: TGTGCCAGCAGCTTAGGACCGACAGGGGCTGGGGCCAACGTCCTGACTTTC
CDR3 protein: CASSLGPTGAGANVLTF

J gene: TRBJ2-1
V gene: TRBV7-2
clone size: NA
D gene: NA
CDR3 DNA: TGTGCCAGCAGCTTAGGAATCCGAAATGAGCAGTTCTTC
CDR3 protein: CASSLGIRNEQFF

J gene: TRBJ2-7
V gene: TRBV5-1
clone size: NA
D gene: NA
CDR3 DNA: TGCGCCAGCAGCCCCCCAAGGGTAGTGTCCTACGAGCAGTACTTC
CDR3 protein: CASSPPRVVSYEQYF

J gene: TRBJ2-1
V gene: TRBV30
clone size: once
D gene: TRBD1
CDR3 DNA: TGTGCCTGGACCGGACAGGGCCCCCTCAGCTCCTACAATGAGCAGTTCTTC
CDR3 protein: CAWTGQGPLSSYNEQFF

J gene: TRBJ2-7
V gene: TRBV7-2
clone size: NA
D gene: NA
CDR3 DNA: TGTGCCAGCAGCCGTCTAGAGGGGGAGCAGTACTTC
CDR3 protein: CASSRLEGEQYF

J gene: TRBJ1-2
V gene: TRBV29-1
clone size: NA
D gene: NA
CDR3 DNA: TGCAGCGTTCCCGGCCTGCAAGTGGGCTATTCTAACTATGGCTACACCTTC
CDR3 protein: CSVPGLQVGYSNYGYTF

J gene: TRBJ2-1
V gene: TRBV9
clone size: NA
D gene: NA
CDR3 DNA: TGTGCCAGCAGCGTAGGCATAGCCTACTCCTACAATGAGCAGTTCTTC
CDR3 protein: CASSVGIAYSYNEQFF

J gene: TRBJ2-1
V gene: TRBV3-1/TRBV3-2
clone size: NA
D gene: TRBD2
CDR3 DNA: TGTGCCAGCAGCCGGCCTGGGAGCGGGAGTAGGAATGAGCAGTTCTTC
CDR3 protein: CASSRPGSGSRNEQFF

J gene: TRBJ2-7
V gene: TRBV5-1
clone size: NA
D gene: NA
CDR3 DNA: TGCGCCAGCAGGCGGGGGGACAGGGCCTACGAGCAGTACTTC
CDR3 protein: CASRRGDRAYEQYF

J gene: TRBJ1-1
V gene: TRBV6-5
clone size: NA
D gene: NA
CDR3 DNA: TGTGCCAGCAGCATCGGGGGGGGCACTGAAGCTTTCTTT
CDR3 protein: CASSIGGGTEAFF

J gene: TRBJ1-1
V gene: TRBV4-1
clone size: NA
D gene: TRBD1
CDR3 DNA: TGCGCCAGCAGCCTCACCCCCGGGACAGGCTTTTTGAACACTGAAGCTTTCTTT
CDR3 protein: CASSLTPGTGFLNTEAFF

J gene: TRBJ2-3
V gene: TRBV6-1
clone size: NA
D gene: NA
CDR3 DNA: TGTGCCAGCAGTGAAGGGACTTGGACAGATACGCAGTATTTT
CDR3 protein: CASSEGTWTDTQYF

J gene: TRBJ1-2
V gene: TRBV30
clone size: few
D gene: TRBD1
CDR3 DNA: TGTGCCCGCGGACAGGGACTCTATGGCTACACCTTC
CDR3 protein: CARGQGLYGYTF

J gene: TRBJ2-7
V gene: TRBV30
clone size: NA
D gene: NA
CDR3 DNA: TGTGCCTGGAACCAGAGACTAGCCTACGAGCAGTACTTC
CDR3 protein: CAWNQRLAYEQYF

J gene: TRBJ2-1
V gene: TRBV30
clone size: NA
D gene: NA
CDR3 DNA: TGTGCCTGGACGACTCTTAGCTCCTACAATGAGCAGTTCTTC
CDR3 protein: CAWTTLSSYNEQFF

J gene: TRBJ2-3
V gene: TRBV11-2
clone size: NA
D gene: NA
CDR3 DNA: TGTGCCAGCAGCTTAGGAGGGACCGCCCTCACAGATACGCAGTATTTT
CDR3 protein: CASSLGGTALTDTQYF

J gene: TRBJ1-1
V gene: TRBV2
clone size: NA
D gene: NA
CDR3 DNA: TGTGCCAGTATTGGACAGATTAGCACTGAAGCTTTCTTT
CDR3 protein: CASIGQISTEAFF

J gene: TRBJ1-2
V gene: TRBV4-3
clone size: once
D gene: NA
CDR3 DNA: TGCGCCAGCAGCCAAAACCCGACAGCTCTTCGAGGCTACACCTTC
CDR3 protein: CASSQNPTALRGYTF

J gene: TRBJ2-1
V gene: TRBV6-5
clone size: NA
D gene: TRBD2
CDR3 DNA: TGTGCCAGCAGTTACTCCGGGACTAGCGGGAATCTGGCGTTCTTC
CDR3 protein: CASSYSGTSGNLAFF

J gene: TRBJ2-1
V gene: TRBV27
clone size: NA
D gene: NA
CDR3 DNA: TGTGCCAGCAGAGTGAGCCAGGGTTTAAGCTCCTACAATGAGCAGTTCTTC
CDR3 protein: CASRVSQGLSSYNEQFF

J gene: TRBJ2-7
V gene: TRBV5-4
clone size: once
D gene: NA
CDR3 DNA: TGTGCCAGCAGCCCCTCATCAGGGAGTGGCAAGCAGTACTTC
CDR3 protein: CASSPSSGSGKQYF

J gene: TRBJ2-3
V gene: TRBV11-2
clone size: NA
D gene: TRBD2
CDR3 DNA: TGTGCCAGCAGCTTAGATTGGACTAGCGGGGCCACAGATACGCAGTATTTT
CDR3 protein: CASSLDWTSGATDTQYF

J gene: TRBJ1-5
V gene: TRBV4-1
clone size: NA
D gene: TRBD1
CDR3 DNA: TGCGCCAGCAGCCAAGAGACAGGGAGCACCGGTCAGCCCCAGCATTTT
CDR3 protein: CASSQETGSTGQPQHF

J gene: TRBJ2-5
V gene: TRBV4-1
clone size: NA
D gene: NA
CDR3 DNA: TGCGCCAGCAGCCAAGGACAGAACCAAGAGACCCAGTACTTC
CDR3 protein: CASSQGQNQETQYF

J gene: TRBJ1-2
V gene: TRBV7-2
clone size: once
D gene: NA
CDR3 DNA: TGTGCCAGCTGGACGGGGGGAGGGATAGGCGCGACAGATGGCTACACCTTC
CDR3 protein: CASWTGGGIGATDGYTF

J gene: TRBJ1-2
V gene: TRBV6-2/TRBV6-3
clone size: NA
D gene: NA
CDR3 DNA: TGTGCCAGCAGCCGGACGGTGGAGGAGGATGGCTACACCTTC
CDR3 protein: CASSRTVEEDGYTF

J gene: TRBJ1-5
V gene: TRBV4-1
clone size: NA
D gene: NA
CDR3 DNA: TGCGCCAGCAGCCAAGATGGGGGTATGCCCCAGCATTTT
CDR3 protein: CASSQDGGMPQHF

J gene: TRBJ2-3
V gene: TRBV6-4
clone size: NA
D gene: NA
CDR3 DNA: TGTGCCAGCAGTGAAAGCCTAGATAGCACAGATACGCAGTATTTT
CDR3 protein: CASSESLDSTDTQYF

J gene: TRBJ1-1
V gene: TRBV5-1
clone size: NA
D gene: TRBD1
CDR3 DNA: TGCGCCAGCAGCCCGGACAGGGGGACTGAAGCTTTCTTT
CDR3 protein: CASSPDRGTEAFF

J gene: TRBJ1-2
V gene: TRBV30
clone size: NA
D gene: TRBD1
CDR3 DNA: TGTGCCTGGAGTCCCGGGACAGATCTTGGCTACACCTTC
CDR3 protein: CAWSPGTDLGYTF

J gene: TRBJ1-5
V gene: TRBV24-1
clone size: NA
D gene: NA
CDR3 DNA: TGTGCCACCAGTGATCCGACAGTCAATCAGCCCCAGCATTTT
CDR3 protein: CATSDPTVNQPQHF

J gene: TRBJ2-3
V gene: TRBV19
clone size: NA
D gene: NA
CDR3 DNA: TGTGCCAGTAGCGATAGCGGACGCACAGATACGCAGTATTTT
CDR3 protein: CASSDSGRTDTQYF

J gene: TRBJ2-7
V gene: TRBV15
clone size: NA
D gene: NA
CDR3 DNA: TGTGCCACCAGCAGAGACCGGGACGGACACTACGAGCAGTACTTC
CDR3 protein: CATSRDRDGHYEQYF

J gene: TRBJ1-2
V gene: TRBV19
clone size: few
D gene: NA
CDR3 DNA: TGTGCCAGTAGTACCGACAGTCGCGGCTACACCTTC
CDR3 protein: CASSTDSRGYTF

J gene: TRBJ1-1
V gene: TRBV9
clone size: NA
D gene: NA
CDR3 DNA: TGTGCCAGCAGCGCACGGGCTGGGGGCACTGAAGCTTTCTTT
CDR3 protein: CASSARAGGTEAFF

J gene: TRBJ1-6
V gene: TRBV5-6
clone size: NA
D gene: TRBD1
CDR3 DNA: TGTGCCAGCAGCTTGTTTATGGACAGGGGCTCCTATAATTCACCCCTCCACTTT
CDR3 protein: CASSLFMDRGSYNSPLHF

J gene: TRBJ2-2
V gene: TRBV5-1
clone size: few
D gene: NA
CDR3 DNA: TGCGCCAGCAGCTTGGCTAGCGCTACGAACACCGGGGAGCTGTTTTTT
CDR3 protein: CASSLASATNTGELFF

J gene: TRBJ1-4
V gene: TRBV5-4
clone size: NA
D gene: NA
CDR3 DNA: TGTGCCAGCAGCCAATCCGCAAATAGAGGTGAAAAACTGTTTTTT
CDR3 protein: CASSQSANRGEKLFF

J gene: TRBJ1-2
V gene: TRBV29-1
clone size: NA
D gene: TRBD1
CDR3 DNA: TGCAGCGTAGACAGGGGTAGTGACTATGGCTACACCTTC
CDR3 protein: CSVDRGSDYGYTF

J gene: TRBJ1-1
V gene: TRBV6-5
clone size: few
D gene: NA
CDR3 DNA: TGTGCCAGCAGTTACCGGCGAGGGAACACTGAAGCTTTCTTT
CDR3 protein: CASSYRRGNTEAFF

J gene: TRBJ1-5
V gene: TRBV28
clone size: NA
D gene: NA
CDR3 DNA: TGTGCCAGCCAGGGACGGCTCAATCAGCCCCAGCATTTT
CDR3 protein: CASQGRLNQPQHF

J gene: TRBJ1-1
V gene: TRBV5-1
clone size: NA
D gene: NA
CDR3 DNA: TGCGCCAGCAGCCAGGGACTCGGGAACACTGAAGCTTTCTTT
CDR3 protein: CASSQGLGNTEAFF

J gene: TRBJ2-5
V gene: TRBV14
clone size: NA
D gene: NA
CDR3 DNA: TGTGCCAGCAGTCCGTACCAAGAGACCCAGTACTTC
CDR3 protein: CASSPYQETQYF

J gene: TRBJ1-5
V gene: TRBV5-8
clone size: NA
D gene: TRBD1
CDR3 DNA: TGTGCCAGCAGCCAGGGACAGGGCGTCAATCAGCCCCAGCATTTT
CDR3 protein: CASSQGQGVNQPQHF

J gene: TRBJ2-1
V gene: TRBV5-4
clone size: NA
D gene: TRBD2
CDR3 DNA: TGTGCCAGCAGCTTAACTAGCGTCTCCTACAATGAGCAGTTCTTC
CDR3 protein: CASSLTSVSYNEQFF

J gene: TRBJ2-2
V gene: TRBV7-2
clone size: NA
D gene: TRBD2
CDR3 DNA: TGTGCCAGGAGCTCTAGCGGGGTGAACACCGGGGAGCTGTTTTTT
CDR3 protein: CARSSSGVNTGELFF

J gene: TRBJ2-1
V gene: TRBV11-2
clone size: once
D gene: TRBD2
CDR3 DNA: TGTGCCAGCAGCTCCCCGGGGGGTACGAATGAGCAGTTCTTC
CDR3 protein: CASSSPGGTNEQFF

J gene: TRBJ1-5
V gene: TRBV20-1
clone size: once
D gene: NA
CDR3 DNA: TGCAGTGCTAGTGTCGAGGACAATCAGCCCCAGCATTTT
CDR3 protein: CSASVEDNQPQHF

J gene: TRBJ2-1
V gene: TRBV7-2
clone size: NA
D gene: TRBD2
CDR3 DNA: TGTGCCAGCAGCTTAGTCCCAACTAGCGGGAGCCTCAATGAGCAGTTCTTC
CDR3 protein: CASSLVPTSGSLNEQFF

J gene: TRBJ1-5
V gene: TRBV7-9
clone size: NA
D gene: NA
CDR3 DNA: TGTGCCAGCAGCTTAGCAGGGAATAGCAATCAGCCCCAGCATTTT
CDR3 protein: CASSLAGNSNQPQHF

J gene: TRBJ2-7
V gene: TRBV7-9
clone size: NA
D gene: NA
CDR3 DNA: TGTGCCAGCAGCTTCGGGGGCACTCTCAACGAGCAGTACTTC
CDR3 protein: CASSFGGTLNEQYF

J gene: TRBJ1-6
V gene: TRBV13
clone size: NA
D gene: TRBD1
CDR3 DNA: TGTGCCAGCAGCCAAAACCCGTTGACAGGGGAGATCTCCTATAATTCACCCCTCCACTTT
CDR3 protein: CASSQNPLTGEISYNSPLHF

J gene: TRBJ1-6
V gene: TRBV5-1
clone size: NA
D gene: NA
CDR3 DNA: TGCGCCAGCAGCTTGGTCCGGGGTTCACCCCTCCACTTT
CDR3 protein: CASSLVRGSPLHF

J gene: TRBJ2-7
V gene: TRBV27
clone size: NA
D gene: NA
CDR3 DNA: TGTGCCAGCAGTTTAGGCCGAGGGCTCCTTGACGCCTACGAGCAGTACTTC
CDR3 protein: CASSLGRGLLDAYEQYF

J gene: TRBJ1-5
V gene: TRBV19
clone size: NA
D gene: NA
CDR3 DNA: TGTGCCAGTACTCAGGGCCTCGCTCGCAATCAGCCCCAGCATTTT
CDR3 protein: CASTQGLARNQPQHF

J gene: TRBJ2-5
V gene: TRBV6-6
clone size: NA
D gene: TRBD2
CDR3 DNA: TGTGCCAGCAGTCGACTAGCGGGAGGCCGGGAGCAGACCCAGTACTTC
CDR3 protein: CASSRLAGGREQTQYF

J gene: TRBJ2-5
V gene: TRBV5-1
clone size: once
D gene: NA
CDR3 DNA: TGCGCCAGCACCCGACAGGAGAGTACTGAGACCCAGTACTTC
CDR3 protein: CASTRQESTETQYF

J gene: TRBJ1-4
V gene: TRBV4-2
clone size: NA
D gene: TRBD1
CDR3 DNA: TGTGCCAGCAGCCAGGGGGGGGGACAGTTGGAATTCGAAAAACTGTTTTTT
CDR3 protein: CASSQGGGQLEFEKLFF

J gene: TRBJ2-1
V gene: TRBV6-4
clone size: NA
D gene: TRBD1
CDR3 DNA: TGTGCCAGCAGGGATACAGGGGGCAATGAGCAGTTCTTC
CDR3 protein: CASRDTGGNEQFF